The source of this TCR beta chain is a study of cytomegalovirus exposure and HLA in healthy donors. As to this clone: Its antigen is currently unknown.

Study-wide points: TCR beta chains associated with HLA were, in a later analysis, more clonally expanded than equally common others.

PCR employed 60 Vbeta and 13 Jbeta primers. Assay: immunoSEQ multiplex PCR; the TCRdb copy retains only in-frame clones and omits some. The sample contains 100,000 to 150,000 clones, around 82% of which appear only once. Sequencing was carried out using PBMCs. This sequence originates from a man aged 35 to 55 in good health and CMV-seronegative.

The CDR3 DNA reads as TGTGCCAGCAGCTTGGAACAGACCTATGGCTACACCTTC. It specifies CASSLEQTYGYTF. V and J are TRBV5-4 and TRBJ1-2, with D hard to call. The V end lost 0 bases, the J end lost 4 bases, and 7 bases lay between the germline ends. CDR1 and CDR2 from the germline V gene are SGHNT and YYREEE (reference sequence). The CDR3 sequence is 13 residues long. The full variable domain, completed using reference TRBV5-4 and TRBJ1-2, is ETGVTQSPTHLIKTRGQQVTLRCSSQSGHNTVSWYQQALGQGPQFIFQYYREEENGRGNFPPRFSGLQFPNYSSELNVNALELDDSALYLCASSLEQTYGYTFGSGTRLTVV.